This TCR beta chain was documented in a study of memory CD4+ T cells and cytomegalovirus serostatus. The sort gate was single viable CD3+CD4+CD8-CD45RO+ cells for memory CD4+ T cells. Serostatus was set by detecting CMV pp150, pp28, p38, p52 IgG. In the study's own analysis: Out-of-frame sequences were removed, leaving about 2.2 million distinct TCRbeta sequences. Assay: immunoSEQ multiplex PCR; the TCRdb copy retains only in-frame clones and omits some. The V and J calls and clone size come from that table; D and trimming were worked out from the DNA. The table includes about 58,000 clones, 82% detected once. Details on this clone: Its antigen is undetermined.

Overall study results and limits: Each of roughly 65 CMV-associated TCRbeta sequences occurred in one to five individuals. Suggested: most of the CMV-linked TCR signature lies in CD4+ memory cells.

CDR1 is SGHRS and CDR2 is YFSETQ in the germline V gene. The CDR3 length is 16 residues. With 0 bases removed from V and 9 bases from J, the gap between germline ends came to 19 bases. V gene TRBV5-1 combines with J gene TRBJ2-1; D gene ambiguous. The receptor was isolated from an adult in good health and CMV-seronegative. Some clones in this sample may be carry-over from other donors' samples. Material for sequencing was memory CD4+ T cells from blood. CDR3 sequence reads: CASSLASGVRRGEQFF. In DNA form, the CDR3 reads TGCGCCAGCAGCTTGGCTAGTGGGGTACGGAGAGGTGAGCAGTTCTTC.